Listed below are T cell receptor beta chains from one sample, sequenced in a study of blood T cell repertoires in COVID-19. Sequencing used immunoSEQ multiplex PCR; TCRdb keeps in-frame clones, though not all of them. The sample includes approximately 230,000 clones, 70% to 85% seen only once; the top ten take roughly 10%. The sample consisted of peripheral blood. The receptors here all came from a man older than 75 with acute or convalescent COVID-19. The CDR3 runs from the conserved cysteine through the conserved F or W.

cdr3_aa: CASSYSRTGGYGYTF; v_call: TRBV6-5; j_call: TRBJ1-2
cdr3_aa: CAWSVSGYIDNQPQHF; v_call: TRBV30; j_call: TRBJ1-5
cdr3_aa: CASSDLDSPNTGELFF; v_call: TRBV10-1; j_call: TRBJ2-2
cdr3_aa: CASTIEGKNIQYF; v_call: TRBV6-6; j_call: TRBJ2-4
cdr3_aa: CASSQGTGITNTEAFF; v_call: TRBV4-2; j_call: TRBJ1-1
cdr3_aa: CASSLETVPRF; v_call: TRBV5-8; j_call: TRBJ1-1
cdr3_aa: CASSRKTGLQETQYF; v_call: TRBV3-1/TRBV3-2; j_call: TRBJ2-5
cdr3_aa: CASSPSETGMNTEAFF; v_call: TRBV2; j_call: TRBJ1-1
cdr3_aa: CASSQGGLNYEQYF; v_call: TRBV3-1/TRBV3-2; j_call: TRBJ2-7
cdr3_aa: CASSQGGGANQPQHF; v_call: TRBV14; j_call: TRBJ1-5
cdr3_aa: CASSLLGAGGPNTGELFF; v_call: TRBV27; j_call: TRBJ2-2
cdr3_aa: CASSLGALGSPGYTF; v_call: TRBV28; j_call: TRBJ1-2
cdr3_aa: CATAWRTSNQPQHF; v_call: TRBV24-1; j_call: TRBJ1-5